A single sample gave rise to the 10 T cell receptor beta chains below, sequenced in a study of blood T cell repertoires in COVID-19. Assay: immunoSEQ multiplex PCR; the TCRdb copy retains only in-frame clones and omits some. The sample has approximately 300,000 clones, under 90% seen once. The sequencing input was PBMCs or T cells enriched from blood (not recorded which). The receptors were sampled from a woman between 18 and 30 years old who had recovered from COVID-19.

The CDR3 loop is CASSPLVMSGANVLTF. CDR3 nucleotides: TGTGCCAGCTCACCTTTAGTTATGAGTGGGGCCAACGTCCTGACTTTC. The genes are TRBV18 and TRBJ2-6; the D is unclear. From germline, CDR1 is KGHSH and CDR2 LQKENI. The CDR3 is made up of 16 amino acids. V was clipped by 3 bases and J by 3 bases, with 12 bases between them.

The rearrangement joins TRBV5-5 to TRBJ2-4; 7 positions match TRBD1. Germline lookup yields CDR1 SGHKS and CDR2 YYEKEE (reference sequence). The CDR3 sequence is 20 residues long. V trimming: 0 bases; J trimming: 0 bases; junction bases outside the gene matches: 15. The CDR3 nucleotides are TGTGCCAGCAGCTTGGTAGGGGGCGCCGTAGTTGAGGGAGCCAAAAACATTCAGTACTTC. This translates into CASSLVGGAVVEGAKNIQYF.

The chain is built from TRBV30 and TRBJ2-7, with D tentatively TRBD2 (5 bases). CDR1 is GTSNPN, CDR2 SVGIG, per germline (reference sequence). Trimming left V 2 bases short and J 8 bases short, with 13 bases between. This CDR3 is built from 12 residues. The CDR3 reads CAWSTDWIKQYF. The CDR3 nucleotides are TGTGCCTGGAGTACGGACTGGATCAAGCAGTACTTC.

The rearrangement links TRBV5-6 to TRBJ2-7; D uncertain. Germline values: CDR1 SGHDT, CDR2 YYEEEE. V gave up 0 bases and J gave up 6 bases, with 4 bases separating them. The CDR3 loop spans 11 amino acids. This CDR3 reads CASSLGPEQYF. The CDR3 DNA sequence: TGTGCCAGCAGCTTGGGGCCCGAGCAGTACTTC.

J is TRBJ1-2 and V is TRBV3-1 (or the pseudogene TRBV3-2); D is unclear. This CDR3 has 12 residues. Trimming cost V 2 bases and J 1 base, with 2 bases left between them. The germline CDR1 and CDR2 sequences are LGHDT and YNNKEL (reference sequence). This CDR3 is CASSQLNYGYTF. DNA of the CDR3: TGTGCCAGCAGCCAACTTAACTATGGCTACACCTTC.

This chain joins TRBV21-1 and TRBJ2-1; the D call in the table, TRBD1, was not verified against the DNA. TRBV21-1 is tagged as a pseudogene. The CDR3 contains 14 residues. This chain's CDR3 is CASSSGTGDNEQFF. The CDR3 nucleotides are TGTGCCAGCAGCAGCGGGACAGGGGACAATGAGCAGTTCTTC.

The chain uses TRBV5-1 and TRBJ2-7, with TRBD1 identical over 7 bases. The ends lost 4 bases at V and 3 bases at J; junction bases unmatched: 4. The V gene's germline CDR1 is SGHRS and CDR2 YFSETQ. This CDR3 region has 13 residues. The CDR3 region is CASSVDRVYEQYF. Here the CDR3 DNA reads TGCGCCAGCAGCGTAGACAGGGTCTACGAGCAGTACTTC.

This clone appeared a single time. The chain employs TRBV28 and TRBJ2-3; D is perhaps TRBD2 (6 bases). From germline, CDR1 is MDHEN and CDR2 SYDVKM. The CDR3 is 14 amino acids. Trimming pared 6 bases from V and 4 bases from J, leaving 14 bases between. This CDR3 reads CASSPRRGADTQYF. The CDR3 nucleotides read TGTGCCAGCAGCCCTAGGAGGGGAGCAGATACGCAGTATTTT.

The V gene is TRBV18, the J gene TRBJ1-1, with a weak D call TRBD1 (5 bases). Germline CDR1 KGHSH, CDR2 LQKENI. V was trimmed by 10 bases and J by 1 base, leaving 22 bases between them. The CDR3 loop spans 16 amino acids. The CDR3 reads CATSKSRVGGNTEAFF. The CDR3 region has the DNA TGTGCCACTTCAAAGAGCAGGGTGGGAGGGAACACTGAAGCTTTCTTT.

CDR3 bases: TGTGCCAGCACCCCGGCGGGACTAGATATCATTGAGCAGTTCTTC. Translation: CASTPAGLDIIEQFF. V and J are TRBV25-1 and TRBJ2-1, with 8 positions matching TRBD2. J was trimmed by 9 bases and V by 7 bases; bases with no gene match: 14. Germline V gene data show CDR1 as MGHDK and CDR2 as SYGVNS. The CDR3 sequence is 15 residues long.